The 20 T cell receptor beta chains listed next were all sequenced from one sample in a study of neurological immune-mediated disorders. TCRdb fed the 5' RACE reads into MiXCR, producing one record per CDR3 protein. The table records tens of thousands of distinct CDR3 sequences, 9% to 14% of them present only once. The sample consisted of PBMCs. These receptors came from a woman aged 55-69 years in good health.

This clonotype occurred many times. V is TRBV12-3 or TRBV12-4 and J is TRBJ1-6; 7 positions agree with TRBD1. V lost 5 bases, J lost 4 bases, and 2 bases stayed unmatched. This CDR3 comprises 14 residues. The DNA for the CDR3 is TGTGCCAGCAGTGAACAGGGGTATAATTCACCCCTCCACTTT. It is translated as CASSEQGYNSPLHF.

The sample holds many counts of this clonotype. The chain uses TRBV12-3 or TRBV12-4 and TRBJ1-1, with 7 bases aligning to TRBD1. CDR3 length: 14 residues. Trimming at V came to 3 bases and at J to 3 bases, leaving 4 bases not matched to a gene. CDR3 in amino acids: CASSFTRGDTEAFF. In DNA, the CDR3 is TGTGCCAGCAGTTTTACCAGGGGGGACACTGAAGCTTTCTTT.

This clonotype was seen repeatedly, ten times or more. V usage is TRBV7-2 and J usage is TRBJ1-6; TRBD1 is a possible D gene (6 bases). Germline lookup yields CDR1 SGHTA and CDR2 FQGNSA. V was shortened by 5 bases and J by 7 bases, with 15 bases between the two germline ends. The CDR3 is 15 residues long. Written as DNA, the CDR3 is TGTGCCAGCAGCCCTCGAGCAGGGGAAAATTCACCCCTCCACTTT. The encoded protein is CASSPRAGENSPLHF.

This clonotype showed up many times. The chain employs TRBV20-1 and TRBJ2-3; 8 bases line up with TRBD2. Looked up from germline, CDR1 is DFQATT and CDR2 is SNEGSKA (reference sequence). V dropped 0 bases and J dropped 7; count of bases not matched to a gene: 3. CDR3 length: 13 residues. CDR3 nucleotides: TGCAGTGCTAGAGAGACTAGCGTTTATACGCAGTATTTT. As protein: CSARETSVYTQYF.

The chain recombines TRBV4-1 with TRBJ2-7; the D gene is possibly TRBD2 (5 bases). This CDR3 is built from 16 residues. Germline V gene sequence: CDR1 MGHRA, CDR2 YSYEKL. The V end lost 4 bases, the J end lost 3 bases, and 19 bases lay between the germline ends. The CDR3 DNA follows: TGCGCCAGCAGCCGAGGAAACGGCGGGCTAAGCTACGAGCAGTACTTC. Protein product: CASSRGNGGLSYEQYF.

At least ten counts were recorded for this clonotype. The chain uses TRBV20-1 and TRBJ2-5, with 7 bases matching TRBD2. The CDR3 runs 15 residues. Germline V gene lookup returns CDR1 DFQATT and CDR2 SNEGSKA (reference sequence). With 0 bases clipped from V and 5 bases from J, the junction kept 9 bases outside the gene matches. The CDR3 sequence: CSARDRLAGRETQYF. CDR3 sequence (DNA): TGCAGTGCTAGAGATCGACTAGCCGGCCGTGAGACCCAGTACTTC.

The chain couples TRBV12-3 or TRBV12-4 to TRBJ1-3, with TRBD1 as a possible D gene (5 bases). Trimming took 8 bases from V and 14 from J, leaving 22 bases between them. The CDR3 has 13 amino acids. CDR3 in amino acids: CASLGTAGNTLYF. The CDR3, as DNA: TGTGCCAGCCTTGGGACCGCCGGAAACACATTATATTTT.

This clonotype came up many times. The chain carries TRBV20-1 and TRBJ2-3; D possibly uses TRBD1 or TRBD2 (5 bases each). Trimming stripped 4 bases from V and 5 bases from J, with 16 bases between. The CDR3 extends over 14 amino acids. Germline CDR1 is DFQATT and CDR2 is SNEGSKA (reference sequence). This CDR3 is CSATGPSDGDTQYF. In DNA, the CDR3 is TGCAGTGCTACGGGACCCTCCGATGGAGATACGCAGTATTTT.

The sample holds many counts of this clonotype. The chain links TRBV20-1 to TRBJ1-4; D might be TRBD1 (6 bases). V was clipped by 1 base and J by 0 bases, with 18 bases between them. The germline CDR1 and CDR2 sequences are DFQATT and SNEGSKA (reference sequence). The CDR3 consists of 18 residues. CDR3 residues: CSARGKGRGPATNEKLFF. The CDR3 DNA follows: TGCAGTGCTAGAGGGAAGGGCAGGGGCCCTGCAACTAATGAAAAACTGTTTTTT.

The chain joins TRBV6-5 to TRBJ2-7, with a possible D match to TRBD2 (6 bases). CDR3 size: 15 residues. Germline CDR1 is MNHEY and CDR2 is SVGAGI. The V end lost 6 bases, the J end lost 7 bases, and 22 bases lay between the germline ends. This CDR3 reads CASRSHSEGTWEQYF. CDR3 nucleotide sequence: TGTGCCAGCAGGTCACACTCGGAGGGAACCTGGGAGCAGTACTTC.

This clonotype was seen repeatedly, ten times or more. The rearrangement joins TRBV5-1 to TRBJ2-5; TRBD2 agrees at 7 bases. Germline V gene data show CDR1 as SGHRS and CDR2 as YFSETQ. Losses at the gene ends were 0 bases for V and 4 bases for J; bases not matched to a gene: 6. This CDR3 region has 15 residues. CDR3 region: CASSLAAGRGETQYF. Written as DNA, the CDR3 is TGCGCCAGCAGCTTGGCGGCGGGGAGGGGAGAGACCCAGTACTTC.

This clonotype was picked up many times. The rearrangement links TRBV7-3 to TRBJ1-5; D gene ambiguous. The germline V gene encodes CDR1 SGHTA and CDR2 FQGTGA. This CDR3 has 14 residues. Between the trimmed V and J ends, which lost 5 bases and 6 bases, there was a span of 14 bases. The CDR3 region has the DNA TGTGCCAGCAGCCTTGAGCCTACATCTCAGCCCCAGCATTTT. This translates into CASSLEPTSQPQHF. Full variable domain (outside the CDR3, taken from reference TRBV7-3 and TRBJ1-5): GAGVSQTPSNKVTEKGKYVELRCDPISGHTALYWYRQSLGQGPEFLIYFQGTGAADDSGLPNDRFFAVRPEGSVSTLKIQRTERGDSAVYLCASSLEPTSQPQHFGDGTRLSIL.

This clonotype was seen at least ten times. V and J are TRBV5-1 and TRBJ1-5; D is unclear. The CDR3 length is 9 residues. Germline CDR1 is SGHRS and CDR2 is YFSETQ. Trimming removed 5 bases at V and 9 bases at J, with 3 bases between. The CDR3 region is CASSRPQHF. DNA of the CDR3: TGCGCCAGCAGTCGGCCCCAGCATTTT.

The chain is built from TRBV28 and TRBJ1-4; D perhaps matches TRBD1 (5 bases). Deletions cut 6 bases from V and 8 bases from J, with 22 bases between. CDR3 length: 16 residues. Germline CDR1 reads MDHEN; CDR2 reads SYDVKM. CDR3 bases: TGTGCCAGCAGCCGGGGGGTAACAGGAGAGGGAGAAAAACTGTTTTTT. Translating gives CASSRGVTGEGEKLFF. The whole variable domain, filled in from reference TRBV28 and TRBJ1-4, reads DVKVTQSSRYLVKRTGEKVFLECVQDMDHENMFWYRQDPGLGLRLIYFSYDVKMKEKGDIPEGYSVSREKKERFSLILESASTNQTSMYLCASSRGVTGEGEKLFFGSGTQLSVL.

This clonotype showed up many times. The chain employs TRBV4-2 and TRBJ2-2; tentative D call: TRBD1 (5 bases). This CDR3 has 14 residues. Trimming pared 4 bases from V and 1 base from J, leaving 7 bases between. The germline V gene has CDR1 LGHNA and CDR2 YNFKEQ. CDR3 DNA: TGTGCCAGCAGCCCGACAGAGAACACCGGGGAGCTGTTTTTT. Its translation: CASSPTENTGELFF.

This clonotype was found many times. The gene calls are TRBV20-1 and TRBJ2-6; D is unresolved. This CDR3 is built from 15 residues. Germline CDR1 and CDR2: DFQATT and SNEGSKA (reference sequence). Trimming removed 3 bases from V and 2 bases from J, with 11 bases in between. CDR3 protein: CSARDGTPGANVLTF. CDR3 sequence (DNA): TGCAGTGCTAGGGACGGAACCCCTGGGGCCAACGTCCTGACTTTC.

The CDR3 nucleotides read TGTGCCAGCAGCTTAGGTTTACAGGGATCCACTGAAGCTTTCTTT. Its translation: CASSLGLQGSTEAFF. V is TRBV7-3 and J is TRBJ1-1, with D perhaps TRBD1 (6 bases). This CDR3 spans 15 amino acids. Germline CDR1 is SGHTA and CDR2 is FQGTGA. Trimming shortened V by 2 bases and J by 4 bases, and 14 bases separated the two germline ends.

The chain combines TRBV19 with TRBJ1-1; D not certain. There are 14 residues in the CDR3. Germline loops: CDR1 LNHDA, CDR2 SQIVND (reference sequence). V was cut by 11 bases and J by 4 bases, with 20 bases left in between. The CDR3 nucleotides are TGTGCCGGTACACAGTCCACCCCCGGCACTGAAGCTTTCTTT. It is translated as CAGTQSTPGTEAFF.

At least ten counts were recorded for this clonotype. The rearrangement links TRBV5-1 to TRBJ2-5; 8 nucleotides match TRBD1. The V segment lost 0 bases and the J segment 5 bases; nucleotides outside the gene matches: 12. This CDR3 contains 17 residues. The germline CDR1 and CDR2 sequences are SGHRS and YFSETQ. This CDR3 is CASSLDPWTGSKETQYF. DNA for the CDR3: TGCGCCAGCAGCTTGGACCCCTGGACAGGGAGTAAGGAGACCCAGTACTTC.

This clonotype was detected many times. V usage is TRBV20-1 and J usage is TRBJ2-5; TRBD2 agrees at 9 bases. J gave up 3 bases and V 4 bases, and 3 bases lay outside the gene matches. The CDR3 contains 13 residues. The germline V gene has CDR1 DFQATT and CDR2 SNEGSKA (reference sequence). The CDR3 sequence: CSAILAGKETQYF. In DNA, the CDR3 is TGCAGTGCTATCCTAGCGGGGAAAGAGACCCAGTACTTC.